A single sample gave rise to the 28 T cell receptor beta chains below, sequenced in a study of siplizumab effects on memory and regulatory T cells. Using immunoSEQ multiplex PCR, the repertoire was profiled, and TCRdb retains in-frame clones only, with some absent. The sample gives tens of thousands of clones, roughly 93% of which show up once; over 5% is in the top ten. The sample comprised CD8+ T cells sorted from blood. These receptors all come from a human donor in good health.

The gene calls are TRBV27 and TRBJ2-1; 12 nucleotides agree with TRBD2. Losses at the gene ends were 5 bases for V and 2 bases for J; bases not matched to a gene: 7. Per the germline V gene, CDR1 is MNHEY and CDR2 is SMNVEV (reference sequence). The CDR3 has 17 residues. The CDR3 coding sequence is TGTGCCAGCAGTCCACTCGGGACTAGCGGGCCCTACAATGAGCAGTTCTTC. Translation gives CASSPLGTSGPYNEQFF.

J is TRBJ2-5 and V is TRBV18, with 7 bases that match TRBD1. The CDR3 contains 16 residues. CDR1 is KGHSH, CDR2 LQKENI, per germline. Losses at the gene ends were 4 bases for V and 1 base for J; bases not matched to a gene: 9. CDR3 coding DNA: TGTGCCAGCTCACTTGGACAGGCATTCACCCAAGAGACCCAGTACTTC. Amino acid sequence: CASSLGQAFTQETQYF.

The chain carries TRBV12-5 and TRBJ2-7; the D is unclear. This CDR3 region has 13 residues. Germline V gene data show CDR1 as LGHNT and CDR2 as FRNRAP. The V end was cut by 1 base, the J end by 3 bases, with 7 bases between. CDR3 in amino acids: CASGLGRNYEQYF. As DNA, the CDR3 is TGTGCTAGTGGTTTGGGACGGAACTACGAGCAGTACTTC. Complete variable domain (other parts from reference TRBV12-5 and TRBJ2-7): DARVTQTPRHKVTEMGQEVTMRCQPILGHNTVFWYRQTMMQGLELLAYFRNRAPLDDSGMPKDRFSAEMPDATLATLKIQPSEPRDSAVYFCASGLGRNYEQYFGPGTRLTVT.

On this clone itself: One end of the junction fails to match germline, which may point to a read error. The chain uses TRBV7-7 and TRBJ2-3; no firm D call. CDR1 is SSHAT and CDR2 is FNYEAQ in the germline V gene (reference sequence). The CDR3 is made up of 16 amino acids. The CDR3 region is CASSLSNTGGTDTQYF. In DNA form, the CDR3 reads TGTGCTAGCAGCTTAAGCAACACGGGCGGCACAGATACGCAGTATTTT.

The V call is TRBV11-3, the J call TRBJ1-1; D is perhaps TRBD1 (5 bases). The CDR3 sequence is 12 residues long. Germline loops: CDR1 SGHNT, CDR2 YENEEA. V was cut by 5 bases and J by 5 bases, with 9 bases left in between. The chain's CDR3 is CASSPGGTEAFF. CDR3 coding DNA: TGTGCCAGCAGCCCCGGGGGTACTGAAGCTTTCTTT. The full variable domain, its missing parts supplied by reference TRBV11-3 and TRBJ1-1, is EAGVVQSPRYKIIEKKQPVAFWCNPISGHNTLYWYLQNLGQGPELLIRYENEEAVDDSQLPKDRFSAERLKGVDSTLKIQPAELGDSAVYLCASSPGGTEAFFGQGTRLTVV.

The CDR3: CASSSAKDRGPDTEAFF. CDR3 nucleotides: TGTGCCAGCAGCTCCGCGAAAGACAGGGGGCCCGACACTGAAGCTTTCTTT. The chain joins TRBV5-5 to TRBJ1-1; 10 nucleotides line up with TRBD1. V shed 3 bases, J shed 3 bases, and the junction held 11 bases outside the gene matches. This CDR3 comprises 17 residues. CDR1 SGHKS and CDR2 YYEKEE come from the germline V gene (reference sequence).

The chain combines TRBV29-1 with TRBJ1-2; TRBD1 agrees at 8 bases. The CDR3 is made up of 13 amino acids. V was clipped by 4 bases and J by 2 bases; unmatched bases: 3. The germline V gene has CDR1 SQVTM and CDR2 ANQGSEA. The CDR3 DNA follows: TGCAGCGTTGGGACAGGGAAAAACTATGGCTACACCTTC. It encodes CSVGTGKNYGYTF.

The chain combines TRBV6-1 with TRBJ2-3, with D possibly being TRBD1 or TRBD2 (5 bases each). The CDR3 extends over 17 amino acids. The germline gives CDR1 MNHNS, CDR2 SASEGT. Trimming removed 1 base from V and 0 bases from J, with 14 bases in between. Written as DNA, the CDR3 is TGTGCCAGCAGTGAAGAGCGGACAAGAACTAGCACAGATACGCAGTATTTT. It is translated as CASSEERTRTSTDTQYF.

The V call is TRBV6-5, the J call TRBJ2-5; no firm D call. From germline, CDR1 is MNHEY and CDR2 SVGAGI. CDR3 size: 13 residues. Trimming removed 6 bases at V and 5 bases at J, with 13 bases between. In nucleotides, the CDR3 is TGTGCCAGCAGGATAGCAAAACCTGAGACCCAGTACTTC. As protein: CASRIAKPETQYF.

The gene calls are TRBV7-9 and TRBJ1-1; possible D gene TRBD1, 5 bases. The CDR3 is 13 residues long. V was trimmed by 6 bases and J by 0 bases, leaving 8 bases between them. Germline CDR1 reads SEHNR; CDR2 reads FQNEAQ (reference sequence). CDR3 nucleotides: TGTGCCAGCAGGGGGACTTTGAACACTGAAGCTTTCTTT. As protein: CASRGTLNTEAFF.

J is TRBJ1-1 and V is TRBV13; possibly TRBD1 for D (6 bases). With 1 base removed from V and 1 base from J, the gap between germline ends came to 10 bases. CDR3 size: 15 residues. Germline-derived CDR1 and CDR2 are PRHDT and FYEKMQ (reference sequence). The CDR3 loop is CASSLVRGANTEAFF. The DNA of the CDR3 is TGTGCCAGCAGCTTAGTCCGGGGGGCGAACACTGAAGCTTTCTTT.

V usage is TRBV5-1 and J usage is TRBJ2-1, with D tentatively TRBD1 (5 bases). The V end lost 9 bases, the J end lost 5 bases, and 15 bases lay between the germline ends. There are 13 residues in the CDR3. Germline assignment: CDR1 SGHRS and CDR2 YFSETQ. The CDR3 sequence is CATGPTSDNEQFF. The CDR3, as DNA: TGCGCCACAGGGCCCACTTCAGACAATGAGCAGTTCTTC.

The V and J genes are TRBV6-5 and TRBJ1-2; D not certain. This CDR3 is 12 amino acids long. The ends were cut back, 6 bases at V and 7 bases at J, with 12 bases in the middle. Per germline, CDR1 MNHEY and CDR2 SVGAGI. The CDR3 here is CASSKDLTGYTF. The CDR3, as DNA: TGTGCCAGCAGCAAGGACCTCACTGGCTACACCTTC.

The V and J genes are TRBV11-3 and TRBJ2-7; D could derive from TRBD1 or TRBD2 (5 bases each). Germline V gene data show CDR1 as SGHNT and CDR2 as YENEEA. Trimming took 5 bases from V and 4 from J, leaving 15 bases between them. CDR3 size: 14 residues. Written as DNA, the CDR3 is TGTGCCAGCAGCCCCCCCGGCAGGGAGTACGAGCAGTACTTC. Translation gives CASSPPGREYEQYF. The full variable domain, its missing parts supplied by reference TRBV11-3 and TRBJ2-7, is EAGVVQSPRYKIIEKKQPVAFWCNPISGHNTLYWYLQNLGQGPELLIRYENEEAVDDSQLPKDRFSAERLKGVDSTLKIQPAELGDSAVYLCASSPPGREYEQYFGPGTRLTVT.

The chain links TRBV9 to TRBJ2-7; D is possibly TRBD2 (6 bases). V was trimmed by 3 bases and J by 2 bases, leaving 15 bases between them. Germline V gene sequence: CDR1 SGDLS, CDR2 YYNGEE. This CDR3 contains 15 residues. The CDR3 DNA is TGTGCCAGCAGCGCCGACGGGAGCGCCGCCTACGAGCAGTACTTC. The encoded protein is CASSADGSAAYEQYF.

The chain recombines TRBV4-2 with TRBJ2-3; 10 bases map to TRBD2. Trimming cost V 3 bases and J 4 bases; bases outside gene matches: 7. CDR1 LGHNA and CDR2 YNFKEQ come from the germline V gene. This CDR3 spans 16 amino acids. CDR3 residues: CASSHAGTSVPDTQYF. The CDR3 region has the DNA TGTGCCAGCAGCCACGCCGGGACTAGCGTCCCAGATACGCAGTATTTT.

V and J are TRBV7-9 and TRBJ2-7; the D gene could be TRBD1 or TRBD2 (5 bases each). The germline V and J ends were trimmed by 0 bases and 2 bases, with 14 bases remaining between them. Germline CDR1 reads SEHNR; CDR2 reads FQNEAQ (reference sequence). The CDR3 loop spans 16 amino acids. In DNA, the CDR3 is TGTGCCAGCAGCTTAGCGATTGTCGAGGGGACCTACGAGCAGTACTTC. As protein: CASSLAIVEGTYEQYF.

V usage is TRBV7-3 and J usage is TRBJ2-3; maybe TRBD2 (6 bases). Germline CDR1 SGHTA, CDR2 FQGTGA. The CDR3 extends over 16 amino acids. The V end lost 2 bases, the J end lost 5 bases, and 17 bases lay between the germline ends. CDR3 DNA sequence: TGTGCCAGCAGCTTATTGGGCGGGACCTGGGGAGATACGCAGTATTTT. Its translation is CASSLLGGTWGDTQYF. The full variable domain, its missing parts supplied by reference TRBV7-3 and TRBJ2-3, is GAGVSQTPSNKVTEKGKYVELRCDPISGHTALYWYRQSLGQGPEFLIYFQGTGAADDSGLPNDRFFAVRPEGSVSTLKIQRTERGDSAVYLCASSLLGGTWGDTQYFGPGTRLTVL.

In DNA, the CDR3 is TGTGCCAGCGGACTAGATGGGAGCTCCTACAATGAGCAGTTCTTC. This encodes CASGLDGSSYNEQFF. The V gene is TRBV27, the J gene TRBJ2-1, with 7 bases aligning to TRBD2. V gave up 8 bases and J gave up 0 bases; unmatched junction bases: 7. The CDR3 sequence is 15 residues long. Germline V CDR1 and CDR2: MNHEY, SMNVEV (reference sequence).

The chain employs TRBV7-3 and TRBJ2-1; TRBD2 agrees at 8 bases. V was pared by 2 bases and J by 7 bases, with 1 base of the junction left unmatched. CDR3 length equals 13 residues. Germline V lookup: CDR1 SGHTA, CDR2 FQGTGA. The CDR3 loop reads CASSLGTRNEQFF. CDR3 DNA: TGTGCCAGCAGCTTAGGGACTAGGAATGAGCAGTTCTTC.

The chain couples TRBV7-9 to TRBJ2-7, with D maybe TRBD2 (5 bases). Deletions cut 1 base from V and 1 base from J, with 17 bases between. In germline, CDR1 is SEHNR, CDR2 FQNEAQ (reference sequence). This CDR3 has 17 residues. The CDR3: CASSLEGGSAISYEQYF. The CDR3 nucleotides are TGTGCCAGCAGCTTAGAAGGTGGGAGCGCAATATCCTACGAGCAGTACTTC. The whole variable domain, remainder taken from reference TRBV7-9 and TRBJ2-7, is DTGVSQNPRHKITKRGQNVTFRCDPISEHNRLYWYRQTLGQGPEFLTYFQNEAQLEKSRLLSDRFSAERPKGSFSTLEIQRTEQGDSAMYLCASSLEGGSAISYEQYFGPGTRLTVT.

The V and J genes are TRBV11-3 and TRBJ1-4; D unclear. Germline V gene lookup returns CDR1 SGHNT and CDR2 YENEEA. The CDR3 consists of 14 residues. V lost 4 bases and J 4 bases, leaving 10 bases between the germline ends. The chain's CDR3 is CASSSETYNEKLFF. CDR3 in DNA: TGTGCCAGCAGCTCAGAGACCTATAATGAAAAACTGTTTTTT.

In regard to this clone: One end of the junction varies from germline; a read error may be responsible. The chain employs TRBV6-1 and TRBJ1-1, with 8 bases aligning to TRBD1. Germline values: CDR1 MNHNS, CDR2 SASEGT. The CDR3 is 17 amino acids. The CDR3: CASRDPDQGALNTEAFF. DNA of the CDR3: TGTGCCAGCCGTGACCCGGACCAGGGGGCCCTGAACACTGAAGCTTTCTTT.

The rearrangement uses TRBV9 and TRBJ1-2; D is unclear. Germline-derived CDR1 and CDR2 are SGDLS and YYNGEE. CDR3 length: 15 amino acids. The V end was cut by 3 bases, the J end by 4 bases, with 16 bases between. CDR3 DNA sequence: TGTGCCAGCAGCGCGGGTGAGGTGGGCGGCTATGGCTACACCTTC. This encodes CASSAGEVGGYGYTF.

V usage is TRBV27 and J usage is TRBJ2-7, with D hard to call. V lost 5 bases, J lost 2 bases, and 16 bases lay in between. The CDR3 length is 15 residues. Germline V lookup: CDR1 MNHEY, CDR2 SMNVEV (reference sequence). CDR3 sequence (DNA): TGTGCCAGCAGTGTGTCAGGCTTCTCTACCTACGAGCAGTACTTC. Protein sequence: CASSVSGFSTYEQYF.

The chain links TRBV27 to TRBJ2-7; D unresolved. Germline V gives CDR1 MNHEY, CDR2 SMNVEV (reference sequence). This CDR3 is built from 14 residues. The ends were cut back, 2 bases at V and 3 bases at J, with 11 bases in the middle. This CDR3 reads CASSLSPASYEQYF. The CDR3 coding sequence is TGTGCCAGCAGTTTAAGCCCAGCGAGCTACGAGCAGTACTTC.

This chain connects TRBV6-5 to TRBJ2-5; D is unresolved. The CDR3 contains 14 residues. The germline V gene encodes CDR1 MNHEY and CDR2 SVGAGI. V gave up 7 bases and J gave up 5 bases, with 17 bases separating them. The CDR3 reads CASTATGQRETQYF. CDR3 DNA: TGTGCCAGCACCGCCACTGGGCAACGGGAGACCCAGTACTTC.

As to this clone: At one end the junction does not follow the germline gene, possibly because of a read error. The chain joins TRBV7-7 to TRBJ2-3, with TRBD2 matching over 14 bases. Germline V gene data show CDR1 as SSHAT and CDR2 as FNYEAQ (reference sequence). The length of the CDR3 is 17 residues. This CDR3 is CASSPRLAGGPPDTQYF. For the CDR3, the DNA is TGTGCTAGCAGCCCCCGACTAGCGGGAGGGCCCCCAGATACGCAGTATTTT.